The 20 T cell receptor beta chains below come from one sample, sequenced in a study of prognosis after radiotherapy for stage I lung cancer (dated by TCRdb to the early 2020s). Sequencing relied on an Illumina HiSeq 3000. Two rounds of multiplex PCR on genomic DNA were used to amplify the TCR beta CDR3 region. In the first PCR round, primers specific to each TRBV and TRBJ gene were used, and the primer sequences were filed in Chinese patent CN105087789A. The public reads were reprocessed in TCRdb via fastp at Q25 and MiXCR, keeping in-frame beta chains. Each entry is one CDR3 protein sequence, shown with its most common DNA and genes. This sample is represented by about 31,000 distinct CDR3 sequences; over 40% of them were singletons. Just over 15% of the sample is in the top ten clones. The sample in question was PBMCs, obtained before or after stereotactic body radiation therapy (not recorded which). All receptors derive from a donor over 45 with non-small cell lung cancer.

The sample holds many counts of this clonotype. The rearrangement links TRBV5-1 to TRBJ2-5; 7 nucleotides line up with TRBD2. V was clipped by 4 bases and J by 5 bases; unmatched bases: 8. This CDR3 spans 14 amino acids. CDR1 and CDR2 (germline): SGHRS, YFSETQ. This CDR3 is CASSIGTTYETQYF. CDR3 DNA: TGCGCCAGCAGCATCGGGACTACCTACGAGACCCAGTACTTC. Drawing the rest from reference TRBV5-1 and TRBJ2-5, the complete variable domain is KAGVTQTPRYLIKTRGQQVTLSCSPISGHRSVSWYQQTPGQGLQFLFEYFSETQRNKGNFPGRFSGRQFSNSRSEMNVSTLELGDSALYLCASSIGTTYETQYFGPGTRLLVL.

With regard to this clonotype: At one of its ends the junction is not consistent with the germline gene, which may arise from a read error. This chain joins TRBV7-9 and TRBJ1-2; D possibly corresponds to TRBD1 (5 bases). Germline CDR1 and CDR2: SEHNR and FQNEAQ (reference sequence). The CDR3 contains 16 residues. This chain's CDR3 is CSSSLRGGGGNYGYTF. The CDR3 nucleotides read TGTTCCAGCAGCTTAAGAGGTGGCGGGGGAAACTATGGCTACACCTTC.

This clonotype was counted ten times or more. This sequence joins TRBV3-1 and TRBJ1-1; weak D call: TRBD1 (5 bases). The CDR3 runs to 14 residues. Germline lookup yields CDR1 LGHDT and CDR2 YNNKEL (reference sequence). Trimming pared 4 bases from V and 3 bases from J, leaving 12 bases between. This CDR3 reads CASSPSSGDTEAFF. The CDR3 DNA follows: TGTGCCAGCAGCCCTAGCTCGGGGGACACTGAAGCTTTCTTT.

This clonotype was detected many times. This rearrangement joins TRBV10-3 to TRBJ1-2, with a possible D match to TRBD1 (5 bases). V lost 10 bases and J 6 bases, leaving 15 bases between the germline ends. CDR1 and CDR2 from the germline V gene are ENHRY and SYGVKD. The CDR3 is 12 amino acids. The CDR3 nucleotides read TGTGCCACCCGGTGGGGGAGGGATGGCTACACCTTC. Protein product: CATRWGRDGYTF.

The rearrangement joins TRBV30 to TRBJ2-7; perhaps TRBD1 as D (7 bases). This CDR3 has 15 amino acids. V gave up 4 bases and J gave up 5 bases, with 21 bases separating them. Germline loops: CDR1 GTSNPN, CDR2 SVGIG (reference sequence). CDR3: CAWTRTGLGGDEQYF. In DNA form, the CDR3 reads TGTGCCTGGACCAGGACAGGCTTGGGAGGAGACGAGCAGTACTTC.

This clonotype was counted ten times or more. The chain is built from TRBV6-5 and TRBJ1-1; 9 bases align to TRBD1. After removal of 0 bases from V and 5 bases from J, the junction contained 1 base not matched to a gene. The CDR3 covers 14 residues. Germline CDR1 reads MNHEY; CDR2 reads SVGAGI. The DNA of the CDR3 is TGTGCCAGCAGTTACTCGACAGGGGGGACTGAAGCTTTCTTT. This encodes CASSYSTGGTEAFF.

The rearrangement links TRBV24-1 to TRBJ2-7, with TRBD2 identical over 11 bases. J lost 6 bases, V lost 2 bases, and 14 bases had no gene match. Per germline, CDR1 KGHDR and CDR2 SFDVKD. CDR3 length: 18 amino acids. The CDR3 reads CATSDCYRMTSGDCEQYF. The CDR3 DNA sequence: TGTGCCACCAGTGATTGCTACCGAATGACTAGCGGGGACTGCGAGCAGTACTTC.

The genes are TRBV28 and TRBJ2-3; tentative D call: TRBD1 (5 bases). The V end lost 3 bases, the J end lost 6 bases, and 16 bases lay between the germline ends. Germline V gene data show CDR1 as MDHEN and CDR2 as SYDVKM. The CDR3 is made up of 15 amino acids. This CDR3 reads CASSLGWQGTDTQYF. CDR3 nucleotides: TGTGCCAGCAGTTTGGGGTGGCAGGGAACCGATACGCAGTATTTT.

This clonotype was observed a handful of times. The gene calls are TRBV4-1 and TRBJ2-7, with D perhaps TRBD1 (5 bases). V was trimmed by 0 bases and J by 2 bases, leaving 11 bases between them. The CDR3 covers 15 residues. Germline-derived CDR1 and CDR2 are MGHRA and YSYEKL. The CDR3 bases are TGCGCCAGCAGCCAAGATCGACAGATGGCCTACGAGCAGTACTTC. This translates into CASSQDRQMAYEQYF.

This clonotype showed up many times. The CDR3 coding sequence is TGTGCCAGCAGCCAAGATCGAAGCAGGGGGGGCACTGAAGCTTTCTTT. Its protein is CASSQDRSRGGTEAFF. V gene TRBV3-1 combines with J gene TRBJ1-1; 7 nucleotides line up with TRBD1. The CDR3 runs 16 residues. V was clipped by 0 bases and J by 4 bases; unmatched bases: 8. The germline CDR1 and CDR2 sequences are LGHDT and YNNKEL (reference sequence). Variable domain in full (rest from reference TRBV3-1 and TRBJ1-1): DTAVSQTPKYLVTQMGNDKSIKCEQNLGHDTMYWYKQDSKKFLKIMFSYNNKELIINETVPNRFSPKSPDKAHLNLHINSLELGDSAVYFCASSQDRSRGGTEAFFGQGTRLTVV.

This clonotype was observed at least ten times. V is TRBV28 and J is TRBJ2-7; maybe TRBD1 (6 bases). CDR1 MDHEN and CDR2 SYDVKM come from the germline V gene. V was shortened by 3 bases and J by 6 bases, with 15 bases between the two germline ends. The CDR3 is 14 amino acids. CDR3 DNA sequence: TGTGCCAGCAGTTTTAGGCAGGGGTACCCCGAGCAGTACTTC. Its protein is CASSFRQGYPEQYF.

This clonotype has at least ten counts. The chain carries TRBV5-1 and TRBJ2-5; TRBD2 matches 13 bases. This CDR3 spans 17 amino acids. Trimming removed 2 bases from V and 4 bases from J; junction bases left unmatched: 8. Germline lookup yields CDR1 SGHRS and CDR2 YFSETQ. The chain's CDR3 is CASSFGLAGARGETQYF. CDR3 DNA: TGCGCCAGCAGCTTCGGACTAGCGGGGGCTAGGGGAGAGACCCAGTACTTC.

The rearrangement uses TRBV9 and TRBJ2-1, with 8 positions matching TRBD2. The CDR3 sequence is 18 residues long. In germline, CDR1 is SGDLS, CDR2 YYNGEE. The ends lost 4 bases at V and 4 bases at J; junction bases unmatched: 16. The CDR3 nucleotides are TGTGCCAGCAGCCCCCCTATGGAGGTTAGCGGGGAATACAATGAGCAGTTCTTC. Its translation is CASSPPMEVSGEYNEQFF.

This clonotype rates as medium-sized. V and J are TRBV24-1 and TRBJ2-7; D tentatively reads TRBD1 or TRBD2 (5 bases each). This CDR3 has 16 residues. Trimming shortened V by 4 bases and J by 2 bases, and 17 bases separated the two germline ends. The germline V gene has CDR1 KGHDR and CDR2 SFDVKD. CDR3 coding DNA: TGTGCCACCAGTGACACTACCCGAGGGGACCCCTACGAGCAGTACTTC. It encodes CATSDTTRGDPYEQYF.

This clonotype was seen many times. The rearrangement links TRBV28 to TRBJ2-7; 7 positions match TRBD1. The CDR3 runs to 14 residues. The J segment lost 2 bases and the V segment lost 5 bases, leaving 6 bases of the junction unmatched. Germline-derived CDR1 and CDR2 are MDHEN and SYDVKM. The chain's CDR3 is CASSAGTEPYEQYF. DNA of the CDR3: TGTGCCAGCAGTGCCGGGACAGAACCCTACGAGCAGTACTTC.

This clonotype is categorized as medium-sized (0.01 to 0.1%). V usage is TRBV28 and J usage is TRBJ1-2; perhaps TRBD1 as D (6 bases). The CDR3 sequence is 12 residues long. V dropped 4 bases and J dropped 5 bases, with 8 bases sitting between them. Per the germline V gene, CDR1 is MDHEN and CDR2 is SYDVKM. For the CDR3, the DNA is TGTGCCAGCAGTTGGCAGGGGTATGGCTACACCTTC. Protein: CASSWQGYGYTF.

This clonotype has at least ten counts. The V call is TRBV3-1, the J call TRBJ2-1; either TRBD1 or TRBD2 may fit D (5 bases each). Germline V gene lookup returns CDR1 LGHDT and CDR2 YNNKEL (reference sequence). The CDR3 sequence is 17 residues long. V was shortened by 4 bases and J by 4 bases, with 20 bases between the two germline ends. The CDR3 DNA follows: TGTGCCAGCAGCCGAGCGTATGGGGGTGGTCCTTACAATGAGCAGTTCTTC. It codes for CASSRAYGGGPYNEQFF.

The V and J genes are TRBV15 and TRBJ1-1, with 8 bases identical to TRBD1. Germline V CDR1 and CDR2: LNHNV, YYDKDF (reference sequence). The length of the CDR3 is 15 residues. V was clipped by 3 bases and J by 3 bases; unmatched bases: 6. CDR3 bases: TGTGCCACCAGCAGCTTGACAGGGGAGGACACTGAAGCTTTCTTT. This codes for CATSSLTGEDTEAFF.

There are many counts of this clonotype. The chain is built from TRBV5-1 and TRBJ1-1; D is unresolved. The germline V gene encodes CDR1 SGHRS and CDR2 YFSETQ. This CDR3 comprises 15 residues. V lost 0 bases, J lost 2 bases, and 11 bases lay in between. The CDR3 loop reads CASSLVQASNTEAFF. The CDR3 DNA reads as TGCGCCAGCAGCTTGGTCCAGGCTAGCAACACTGAAGCTTTCTTT.

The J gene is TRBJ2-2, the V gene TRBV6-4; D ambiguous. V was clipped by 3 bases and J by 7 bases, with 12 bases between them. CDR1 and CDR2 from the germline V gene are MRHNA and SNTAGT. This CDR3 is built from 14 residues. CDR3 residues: CASSEGVVSGELFF. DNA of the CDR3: TGTGCCAGCAGTGAAGGAGTCGTTAGCGGGGAGCTGTTTTTT.